The present TCR beta chain was sequenced within a study of T cells in Graves' hyperthyroidism and ophthalmopathy. TCR beta CDR3 regions were amplified from RNA. During a first-round RT-PCR of the TCR CDR3, the HTBI primer set was used. TCRdb re-derived calls from the multiplex PCR reads in MiXCR, one entry per CDR3 protein. This table has about 350,000 distinct CDR3 sequences, about 18% appearing once. Germline CDR1 and CDR2: SGHVS and FNYEAQ. V dropped 3 bases and J dropped 2; count of bases not matched to a gene: 6. CDR3 length equals 15 residues. This clonotype was found many times. The chain couples TRBV7-6 to TRBJ1-2; 7 nucleotides agree with TRBD1. This clonotype originated in a woman under 30 with Graves' hyperthyroidism. The source material was blood. The CDR3 region has the DNA TGTGCCAGCAGCTTGAATCCGGGACAGAACTATGGCTACACCTTC. Amino acids: CASSLNPGQNYGYTF.